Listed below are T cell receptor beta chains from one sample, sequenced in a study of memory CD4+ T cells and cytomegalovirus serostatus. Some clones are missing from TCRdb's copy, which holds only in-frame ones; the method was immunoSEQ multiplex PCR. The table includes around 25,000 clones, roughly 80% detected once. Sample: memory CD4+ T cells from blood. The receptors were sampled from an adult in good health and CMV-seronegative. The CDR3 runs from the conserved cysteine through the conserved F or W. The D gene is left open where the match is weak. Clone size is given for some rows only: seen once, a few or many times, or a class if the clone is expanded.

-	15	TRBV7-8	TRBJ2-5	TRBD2	CASSLVGLVKETQYF	TGTGCCAGCAGCTTAGTCGGACTAGTCAAGGAGACCCAGTACTTC
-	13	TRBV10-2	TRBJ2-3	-	CASSETSTDTQYF	TGCGCCAGCAGTGAGACGAGCACAGATACGCAGTATTTT
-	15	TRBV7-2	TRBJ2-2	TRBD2	CASSWGLANTGELFF	TGTGCCAGCAGCTGGGGACTAGCGAACACCGGGGAGCTGTTTTTT
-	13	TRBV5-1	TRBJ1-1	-	CASSLGTTSEAFF	TGCGCCAGCAGCTTAGGGACAACCAGTGAAGCTTTCTTT
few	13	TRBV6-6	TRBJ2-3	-	CASSYFGSDTQYF	TGTGCCAGCAGTTACTTTGGGTCAGATACGCAGTATTTT
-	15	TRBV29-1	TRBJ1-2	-	CSVVGYGRDNYGYTF	TGCAGCGTTGTAGGATACGGCAGGGACAACTATGGCTACACCTTC
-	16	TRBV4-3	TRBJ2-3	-	CASSQENREGADTQYF	TGCGCCAGCAGCCAAGAAAACAGGGAAGGGGCAGATACGCAGTATTTT
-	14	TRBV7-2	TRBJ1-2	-	CASSFYLSERGYTF	TGTGCCAGCAGCTTTTATTTGTCTGAAAGGGGCTACACCTTC
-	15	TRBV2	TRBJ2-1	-	CASSEYGLQGNEQFF	TGTGCCAGCAGTGAATACGGGCTACAGGGCAATGAGCAGTTCTTC
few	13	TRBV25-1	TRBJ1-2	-	CASTQHGQSGYTF	TGTGCCAGCACCCAGCACGGACAGAGTGGCTACACCTTC
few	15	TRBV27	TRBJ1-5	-	CASSATGPSNQPQHF	TGTGCCAGCAGTGCCACAGGGCCGAGCAATCAGCCCCAGCATTTT
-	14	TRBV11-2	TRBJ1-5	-	CASSSSDESQPQHF	TGTGCCAGCAGCTCCTCTGACGAATCTCAGCCCCAGCATTTT
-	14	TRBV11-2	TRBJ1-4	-	CASSLALQREKLFF	TGTGCCAGCAGCTTAGCCCTGCAGAGGGAAAAACTGTTTTTT
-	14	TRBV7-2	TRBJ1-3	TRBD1	CASRFTGDGNTIYF	TGTGCCAGCAGATTCACAGGGGATGGAAACACCATATATTTT
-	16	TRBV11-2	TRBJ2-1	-	CASSLAGGAAYNEQFF	TGTGCCAGCAGCTTAGCCGGGGGCGCCGCCTACAATGAGCAGTTCTTC